This T cell receptor beta chain was found in a study of blood T cell repertoires in COVID-19. Here immunoSEQ multiplex PCR was the method, and the copy in TCRdb shows in-frame clones only, minus some. The sample shows around 100,000 clones, around 85% of them seen only once. This TCR was sampled from a human donor in a cohort sampled during active COVID-19. The sequenced material came from peripheral blood.

DNA of the CDR3: TGTGCCAGCAGCCTCTGGACAATCGGCTACGAGCAGTACTTC. This gives the protein CASSLWTIGYEQYF. The V gene is TRBV28, the J gene TRBJ2-7; possibly TRBD1 for D (5 bases). With 6 bases removed from V and 3 bases from J, the gap between germline ends came to 15 bases. This CDR3 has 14 residues. Germline CDR1 reads MDHEN; CDR2 reads SYDVKM.